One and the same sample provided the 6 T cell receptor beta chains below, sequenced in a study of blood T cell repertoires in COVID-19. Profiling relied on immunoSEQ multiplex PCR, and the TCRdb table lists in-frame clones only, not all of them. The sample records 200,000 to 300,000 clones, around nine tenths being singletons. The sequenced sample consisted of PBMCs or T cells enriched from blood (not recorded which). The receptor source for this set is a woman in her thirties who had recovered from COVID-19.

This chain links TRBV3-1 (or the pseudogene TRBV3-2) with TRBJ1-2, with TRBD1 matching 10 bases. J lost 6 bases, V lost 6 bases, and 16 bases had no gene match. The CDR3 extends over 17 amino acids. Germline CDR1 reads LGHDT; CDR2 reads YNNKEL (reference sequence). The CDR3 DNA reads TGTGCCAGCAGGGAAAGGGACAGGGGATCTGGAGGGGATGGCTACACCTTC. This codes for CASRERDRGSGGDGYTF.

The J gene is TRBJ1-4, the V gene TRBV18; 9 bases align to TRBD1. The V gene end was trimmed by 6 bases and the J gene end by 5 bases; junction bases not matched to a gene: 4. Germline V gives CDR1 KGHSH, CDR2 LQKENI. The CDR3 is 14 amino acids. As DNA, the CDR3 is TGTGCCAGCTCGTCCGGGACAGGGAATGAAAAACTGTTTTTT. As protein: CASSSGTGNEKLFF.

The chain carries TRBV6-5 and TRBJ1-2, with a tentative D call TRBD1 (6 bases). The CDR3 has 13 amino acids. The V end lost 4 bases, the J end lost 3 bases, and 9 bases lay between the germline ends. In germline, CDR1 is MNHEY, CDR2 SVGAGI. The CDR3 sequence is CASSSGQYYGYTF. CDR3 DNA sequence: TGTGCCAGCAGTTCCGGACAGTACTATGGCTACACCTTC.

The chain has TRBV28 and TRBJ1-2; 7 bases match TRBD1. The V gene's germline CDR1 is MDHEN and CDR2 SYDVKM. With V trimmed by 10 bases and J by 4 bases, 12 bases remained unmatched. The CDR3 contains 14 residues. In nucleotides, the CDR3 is TGTGCCATCGGCGGGACAGCGGTACCCTATGGCTACACCTTC. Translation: CAIGGTAVPYGYTF.

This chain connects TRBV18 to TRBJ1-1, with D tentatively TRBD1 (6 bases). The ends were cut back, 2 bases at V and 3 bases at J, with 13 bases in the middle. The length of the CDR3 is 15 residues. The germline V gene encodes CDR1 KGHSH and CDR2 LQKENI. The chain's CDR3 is CASSPLGGADTEAFF. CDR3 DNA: TGTGCCAGCTCACCATTAGGGGGGGCGGACACTGAAGCTTTCTTT.

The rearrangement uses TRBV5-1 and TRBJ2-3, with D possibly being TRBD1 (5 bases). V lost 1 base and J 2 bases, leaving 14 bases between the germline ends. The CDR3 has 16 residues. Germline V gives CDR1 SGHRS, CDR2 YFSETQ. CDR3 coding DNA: TGCGCCAGCAGCTTGTTTGGGCAGGGTAACACAGATACGCAGTATTTT. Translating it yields CASSLFGQGNTDTQYF.